This is a list of T cell receptor beta chains from one sample in a study of cytomegalovirus exposure and HLA in healthy donors. Assay: immunoSEQ multiplex PCR; the TCRdb copy retains only in-frame clones and omits some. The sample lists some 100,000 clones; under 85% were seen once. Specimen: PBMCs. These receptors were obtained from a man in his forties or fifties in good health and CMV-seronegative. Both conserved end residues are trimmed from each CDR3. Clone size is shown for a subset of rows, as once, few, many or a class of expanded clone.

>TRBV30|TRBJ2-7|.|12
AWRKRQGTYEQY
>TRBV7-9|TRBJ2-4|.|12
ASSLELVGNIQY
>TRBV7-9|TRBJ1-1|.|9
SSSFHYEAF
>TRBV25-1|TRBJ2-2|.|12
ASTPDRNTGELF
>TRBV5-1|TRBJ2-1|.|14
ASSFALAGGYNEQF
>TRBV30|TRBJ2-4|.|14
AWSPRQGSAKNIQY
>TRBV30|TRBJ2-3|.|12
AWQLEAGGHTQY
>TRBV4-1|TRBJ1-1|.|16
ASSQDIGTGGFITEAF
>TRBV5-1|TRBJ1-1|.|12
ASGPGQGNTEAF
>TRBV4-3|TRBJ2-1|few|14
ASSQDAGGSYNEQF
>TRBV19|TRBJ1-5|.|13
ASSDQGIFNQPPH
>TRBV5-4|TRBJ1-2|.|11
ASSLDGRGNYT
>TRBV4-3|TRBJ1-6|.|17
ASSQDSPIGGLNNSPLH
>TRBV5-6|TRBJ2-7|.|14
ASSLNPNRGSFEQY
>TRBV5-1|TRBJ1-1|.|14
ASSLSLGTGVTEAF
>TRBV4-1|TRBJ1-1|.|13
ASSQGPGLNTEAF
>TRBV7-2|TRBJ2-7|few|13
ASSFQRGATYEQY
>TRBV19|TRBJ2-3|.|10
ASMTGLDTQY
>TRBV7-2|TRBJ2-2|.|15
ASSLGGAGGGPGELF
>TRBV21-1|TRBJ2-2|.|12
ASSMTPHTGELF
>TRBV19|TRBJ1-1|.|11
ASSIGQNTEAF
>TRBV5-1|TRBJ2-1|.|13
ASSLKGAGQGEQF
>TRBV7-9|TRBJ1-6|.|12
SSSLGQGNSPLH
>TRBV19|TRBJ1-2|.|12
ASSIRSEYYGYT
>TRBV5-1|TRBJ2-5|.|11
ASSGQGQETQY
>TRBV21-1|TRBJ1-3|.|14
ASSAPGQSSGNTIY
>TRBV19|TRBJ1-2|.|14
ASSILQGREDYGYT
>TRBV2|TRBJ2-2|few|12
ASGLGGATGELF
>TRBV7-9|TRBJ1-4|.|14
SSSLASGQGGEKLF
>TRBV7-9|TRBJ1-3|.|11
ASSQTGGNTIY
>TRBV5-1|TRBJ1-2|.|11
ASSQWTDYGYT
>TRBV7-7|TRBJ2-2|.|12
ASSMTGGTGELF
>TRBV25-1|TRBJ2-5|.|13
ASSDPRTGQETQY
>TRBV11-2|TRBJ1-1|.|12
ASSLVWGPAEAF
>TRBV7-9|TRBJ1-4|few|14
SSSLALDRRNEKLF
>TRBV9|TRBJ2-7|.|12
ASSVGRGSYEQY
>TRBV19|TRBJ2-1|.|12
ASSISRQSDEQF
>TRBV6-1|TRBJ2-1|.|14
ASSERAGGLYNEQF
>TRBV7-9|TRBJ2-2|.|14
ASSLGASSLAGELF
>TRBV5-6|TRBJ2-7|.|10
ASSVNKYEQY
>TRBV7-2|TRBJ1-2|.|11
ASSLGQNYGYT
>TRBV10-1|TRBJ2-5|.|13
ASSLPSGGQETQY
>TRBV5-1|TRBJ2-7|.|12
ASSLGTGGAEQY
>TRBV9|TRBJ2-4|.|14
ASSVAGGALGNIQY
>TRBV28|TRBJ1-1|few|12
ASRPQGRYTEAF
>TRBV4-2|TRBJ1-2|.|10
ASSLDSSGYT
>TRBV6-5|TRBJ1-2|once|12
ASSFDRLNYGYT
>TRBV10-3|TRBJ2-3|.|14
AISELGGVGTDTQY
>TRBV7-9|TRBJ1-5|.|13
ASSLGEGVRQPQH
>TRBV7-6|TRBJ2-7|.|13
ASSQVGQGPYEQY
>TRBV29-1|TRBJ1-2|.|12
SVERDRGHYGYT
>TRBV19|TRBJ1-2|.|12
ASSATGTASGYT
>TRBV2|TRBJ2-3|few|14
ASSGGLAGGKDTQY
>TRBV7-2|TRBJ1-2|.|13
ASSRIGSRSNGYT
>TRBV9|TRBJ1-5|few|10
ASSPGEQPQH
>TRBV2|TRBJ2-3|.|13
ASSDWTPVVITQY
>TRBV9|TRBJ1-6|once|12
ASSGSGLASPLH
>TRBV6-5|TRBJ1-6|.|14
ASSYSWTGGNSPLH